Following are 7 T cell receptor beta chains from one sample sequenced in a study of Graves' ophthalmopathy and Graves' hyperthyroidism listed by TCRdb under 2018. The sample was run on an Illumina HiSeq 2000. TCR beta CDR3 regions were amplified from RNA transcripts for repertoire sequencing. A first-round RT-PCR used HTBI primers with the Qiagen OneStep RT-PCR kit, followed by a second-round multiplex PCR, size selection and purification. The public reads were quality trimmed at Q25 with fastp and then assembled into clones with MiXCR by TCRdb, keeping productive beta chains. Entries are consolidated by CDR3 protein sequence, retaining the most common genes and DNA. A total of about 1.2 million distinct CDR3 sequences appear in this sample, 35% to 40% of them only once. Of the sample, around 10% is held by the ten largest clones. The source material was peripheral blood or thyroid tissue (not recorded which). Every receptor here comes from an adult man with Graves' hyperthyroidism.

Details on this clonotype: One base away lies a much larger clone, so this may be a sequencing read error. The CDR3 DNA sequence: TGCAGTGCTAAGCCGGAGGAGGAGACCCAGTACTTC. It encodes CSAKPEEETQYF. V and J are TRBV20-1 and TRBJ2-5, with D possibly being TRBD2 (5 bases). Trimming removed 4 bases from V and 5 bases from J, with 11 bases in between. In germline, CDR1 is DFQATT, CDR2 SNEGSKA (reference sequence). CDR3 length: 12 residues.

In its sample, this clonotype was seen many times. The chain couples TRBV9 to TRBJ2-7; D perhaps matches TRBD2 (5 bases). Per the germline V gene, CDR1 is SGDLS and CDR2 is YYNGEE. Trimming took 2 bases from V and 7 from J, leaving 16 bases between them. There are 14 residues in the CDR3. DNA for the CDR3: TGTGCCAGCAGCGTTGACCTAAGGTCGGGGGAGCAGTACTTC. It yields the protein CASSVDLRSGEQYF.

Concerning this clonotype itself: Given a much more abundant clone one base away, this may be a read error. This chain joins TRBV7-8 and TRBJ1-1; no reliable D call. From germline, CDR1 is SGHVS and CDR2 FQNEAQ. V dropped 8 bases and J dropped 2 bases, with 3 bases sitting between them. The CDR3 length is 10 residues. The CDR3 spells CASPNTEAFF. CDR3 bases: TGTGCCAGCCCTAACACTGAAGCTTTCTTT.

The sample holds many counts of this clonotype. J is TRBJ2-7 and V is TRBV7-9, with 7 positions matching TRBD1. Trimming cost V 3 bases and J 7 bases; bases outside gene matches: 6. Germline assignment: CDR1 SEHNR and CDR2 FQNEAQ (reference sequence). There are 13 residues in the CDR3. CDR3 amino acids: CASSFPDRLEQYF. CDR3 DNA sequence: TGTGCCAGCAGCTTCCCGGACAGGCTAGAGCAGTACTTC.

The CDR3 bases are TGTGCCAGCAGTACAGGGGGCAGAAACACTGAAGCTTTCTTT. Its translation is CASSTGGRNTEAFF. V gene TRBV12-3 or TRBV12-4 combines with J gene TRBJ1-1, with 9 bases matching TRBD1. This CDR3 has 14 amino acids. V lost 5 bases to trimming and J lost 2 bases; unmatched junction nucleotides: 3.

In the case of this clonotype: A much larger clone lies one base from this, so it may be a read error. This chain joins TRBV27 and TRBJ1-6; D may be TRBD1 (5 bases). Germline V gene sequence: CDR1 MNHEY, CDR2 SMNVEV (reference sequence). V lost 0 bases, J lost 11 bases, and 14 bases lay in between. The CDR3 totals 15 residues. The CDR3: CASSLSNRRRPPLHF. DNA of the CDR3: TGTGCCAGCAGTTTATCGAACAGGCGTCGTCCACCCCTCCACTTT.

This clonotype appeared a few times. The V gene is TRBV29-1, the J gene TRBJ2-7; TRBD1 matches 8 bases. The germline V gene encodes CDR1 SQVTM and CDR2 ANQGSEA. V trimming: 4 bases; J trimming: 1 base; junction bases outside the gene matches: 3. This CDR3 is 13 amino acids long. The CDR3: CSVGGQGSYEQYF. CDR3 nucleotide sequence: TGCAGCGTTGGCGGACAGGGATCCTACGAGCAGTACTTC.